This T cell receptor (beta chain) stems from a study of OX40 agonist ivuxolimab in advanced cancers. Study conclusions and caveats: Some of the nonresponding patients also showed low levels of normalized T-cell clonal expansion. CD8+ T cells (on average) carried more expanded clones than CD4+ T cells.

Clones were sequenced by immunoSEQ multiplex PCR, and TCRdb holds only the in-frame ones, with some missing. The table lists roughly 56,000 clones, roughly 83% of them singletons. The CDR3 is made up of 17 amino acids. Blood got drawn at baseline, again on cycle 4 day 1, and then on cycle 7 day 1. A word on this clone: Its antigen is not identified.

The source material was CD4+ or CD8+ T cells sorted from blood, sampled in a trial of the OX40 agonist ivuxolimab. The clonotype originates from an adult with an advanced solid tumor such as melanoma, head and neck, liver or kidney cancer. The chain joins TRBV12-2 to TRBJ2-3; no check of the table's D call, TRBD2, against the DNA was made. TRBV12-2 is annotated as a pseudogene. CDR3 region: CASRDGTSGGLTDTQYF. The CDR3 DNA sequence: TGTGCAAGTCGAGATGGGACTAGCGGGGGCCTCACAGATACGCAGTATTTT.